These 28 T cell receptor beta chains originate from one sample sequenced in a study of blood T cell repertoires in COVID-19. The protocol was immunoSEQ multiplex PCR, while the TCRdb copy is restricted to in-frame clones and leaves out a portion. The sample carries 250,000 to 300,000 clones, 83% recorded once. Sequencing used peripheral blood. The receptors shown here come from an elderly man with acute or convalescent COVID-19.

The chain employs TRBV28 and TRBJ1-1; weak D call: TRBD1 (6 bases). Trimming took off 5 bases at V and 4 bases at J, with 14 bases between the two ends. CDR3 size: 14 residues. Germline CDR1 and CDR2: MDHEN and SYDVKM. CDR3 bases: TGTGCCAGCAGTCCCGGGACAAGCCTCACTGAAGCTTTCTTT. Amino acid sequence: CASSPGTSLTEAFF.

This clone was seen only a few times. This chain connects TRBV2 to TRBJ2-2, with 9 bases identical to TRBD1. The CDR3 length is 17 residues. Trimming removed 6 bases from V and 3 bases from J; junction bases left unmatched: 11. CDR1 and CDR2 from the germline V gene are SNHLY and FYNNEI. The CDR3 spells CASRGLQGARDTGELFF. CDR3 sequence (DNA): TGTGCCAGCAGGGGCCTACAGGGGGCGCGGGACACCGGGGAGCTGTTTTTT.

This clone was seen once. The chain combines TRBV5-6 with TRBJ2-1, with D possibly being TRBD2 (6 bases). This CDR3 has 16 residues. The V and J ends lost 4 bases and 5 bases respectively, with 19 bases between them. The germline V gene has CDR1 SGHDT and CDR2 YYEEEE. The CDR3 spells CASSEPGLLTDNEQFF. The CDR3, as DNA: TGTGCCAGCAGCGAACCGGGACTTTTAACCGACAATGAGCAGTTCTTC.

The genes are TRBV3-1 (or the pseudogene TRBV3-2) and TRBJ1-2; D is unclear. Germline CDR1 LGHDT, CDR2 YNNKEL (reference sequence). The CDR3 contains 15 residues. V dropped 0 bases and J dropped 2 bases, with 10 bases sitting between them. Written as DNA, the CDR3 is TGTGCCAGCAGCCAAGAACTACAAAAAAACTATGGCTACACCTTC. It encodes CASSQELQKNYGYTF.

This clone has just a few counts. The chain recombines TRBV29-1 with TRBJ2-1; D not certain. The germline V gene has CDR1 SQVTM and CDR2 ANQGSEA. Trimming pared 5 bases from V and 5 bases from J, leaving 7 bases between. The CDR3 has 11 residues. The CDR3 region is CSVLQNNEQFF. Here the CDR3 DNA reads TGCAGCGTTCTTCAGAACAATGAGCAGTTCTTC.

The chain combines TRBV27 with TRBJ2-7; tentative D call: TRBD2 (6 bases). There are 14 residues in the CDR3. Germline V gives CDR1 MNHEY, CDR2 SMNVEV (reference sequence). V lost 6 bases and J lost 3, with 15 bases in between. CDR3 sequence: CASRRGLLVYEQYF. CDR3 DNA: TGTGCCAGCAGACGGGGACTTCTAGTCTACGAGCAGTACTTC.

This clone appeared a few times. V gene TRBV28 combines with J gene TRBJ1-6; 10 bases agree with TRBD1. CDR3 length equals 18 residues. V trimming: 4 bases; J trimming: 1 base; junction bases outside the gene matches: 7. CDR1 is MDHEN and CDR2 is SYDVKM in the germline V gene. The CDR3 here is CASSSPGQGGSYNSPLHF. CDR3 coding DNA: TGTGCCAGCAGTTCTCCAGGACAGGGGGGGTCCTATAATTCACCCCTCCACTTT. The full variable domain, rest sourced from reference TRBV28 and TRBJ1-6, is DVKVTQSSRYLVKRTGEKVFLECVQDMDHENMFWYRQDPGLGLRLIYFSYDVKMKEKGDIPEGYSVSREKKERFSLILESASTNQTSMYLCASSSPGQGGSYNSPLHFGNGTRLTVT.

V usage is TRBV28 and J usage is TRBJ1-2, with a possible D match to TRBD1 (6 bases). CDR3 length: 16 residues. The V end lost 7 bases, the J end lost 4 bases, and 22 bases lay between the germline ends. Germline CDR1 MDHEN, CDR2 SYDVKM. The CDR3 spells CASNVRVGGRVYGYTF. The CDR3 coding sequence is TGTGCCAGCAACGTTAGGGTCGGGGGGCGCGTCTATGGCTACACCTTC.

As DNA, the CDR3 is TGTGCCAGCAGTTTTTCGGGCGACAGTACGTTTGGCTACACCTTC. Translated: CASSFSGDSTFGYTF. The rearrangement joins TRBV28 to TRBJ1-2; D perhaps matches TRBD1 (5 bases). The CDR3 is made up of 15 amino acids. Trimming shortened V by 3 bases and J by 7 bases, and 18 bases separated the two germline ends. CDR1 is MDHEN, CDR2 SYDVKM, per germline.

The V and J genes are TRBV6-5 and TRBJ1-1; a possible D gene is TRBD1 (5 bases). In germline, CDR1 is MNHEY, CDR2 SVGAGI. Trimming removed 0 bases from V and 4 bases from J, with 9 bases in between. This CDR3 has 14 residues. CDR3 sequence (DNA): TGTGCCAGCAGTTACTCGGGGGGGATCACTGAAGCTTTCTTT. Translated: CASSYSGGITEAFF.

The V and J genes are TRBV6-5 and TRBJ1-5; D is ambiguous. This CDR3 region has 13 residues. V shed 7 bases and J shed 7 bases, with 14 bases lying between them. Germline V gives CDR1 MNHEY, CDR2 SVGAGI. The CDR3 DNA reads as TGTGCCAGCAACGGGGAAGCAAGGCAGCCCCAGCATTTT. Translating gives CASNGEARQPQHF.

This chain uses TRBV6-5 with TRBJ2-2; TRBD2 is a possible D gene (5 bases). Germline V gives CDR1 MNHEY, CDR2 SVGAGI. The CDR3 runs 13 residues. V dropped 7 bases and J dropped 6 bases, with 12 bases sitting between them. For the CDR3, the DNA is TGTGCCAGCAAGGAGGCAATCTCCGGGGAGCTGTTTTTT. Its protein product is CASKEAISGELFF.

This clone was counted a few times. The CDR3, as DNA: TGCGCCAGCAGGCGGACTAGCGGGCCCTACGAGCAGTACTTC. Amino acid sequence: CASRRTSGPYEQYF. V is TRBV5-1 and J is TRBJ2-7; 11 nucleotides agree with TRBD2. V shed 5 bases, J shed 2 bases, and the junction held 3 bases outside the gene matches. The CDR3 totals 14 residues. Germline CDR1 SGHRS, CDR2 YFSETQ.

The chain links TRBV24-1 to TRBJ2-2; 8 positions agree with TRBD2. This CDR3 is built from 18 residues. Germline loops: CDR1 KGHDR, CDR2 SFDVKD. V lost 1 base and J lost 0; bases outside the gene matches: 6. CDR3 coding DNA: TGTGCCACCAGTGATTTCGGGGGGGGACTAACGAACACCGGGGAGCTGTTTTTT. As protein: CATSDFGGGLTNTGELFF.

J is TRBJ2-1 and V is TRBV9; tentatively, D is TRBD1 (6 bases). The germline V gene has CDR1 SGDLS and CDR2 YYNGEE. V gave up 0 bases and J gave up 1 base, with 8 bases separating them. The CDR3 length is 15 residues. CDR3 DNA sequence: TGTGCCAGCAGCGTAGCCGGGACATCCTACAATGAGCAGTTCTTC. It encodes CASSVAGTSYNEQFF.

The chain links TRBV20-1 to TRBJ2-5; D is undetermined. The CDR3 covers 11 residues. Germline V CDR1 and CDR2: DFQATT, SNEGSKA (reference sequence). V dropped 2 bases and J dropped 4 bases, with 5 bases sitting between them. DNA of the CDR3: TGCAGTGCTAGACTACGAGAGACCCAGTACTTC. Its translation: CSARLRETQYF.

The chain combines TRBV3-1 (or the pseudogene TRBV3-2) with TRBJ2-5; D unclear. Trimming took 1 base from V and 0 from J, leaving 15 bases between them. This CDR3 has 17 residues. Germline lookup yields CDR1 LGHDT and CDR2 YNNKEL (reference sequence). The CDR3 sequence: CASSQARVAGNQETQYF. CDR3 nucleotide sequence: TGTGCCAGCAGCCAAGCAAGAGTGGCAGGAAACCAAGAGACCCAGTACTTC.

This clone was seen only once. V gene TRBV5-5 combines with J gene TRBJ1-1, with D maybe TRBD1 (5 bases). The CDR3 sequence is 13 residues long. Trimming removed 3 bases at V and 1 base at J, with 7 bases between. Germline assignment: CDR1 SGHKS and CDR2 YYEKEE (reference sequence). The CDR3, as DNA: TGTGCCAGCAGCTCCAGGGAGAACACTGAAGCTTTCTTT. It yields the protein CASSSRENTEAFF. Full variable domain (remainder filled in from reference TRBV5-5 and TRBJ1-1): DAGVTQSPTHLIKTRGQQVTLRCSPISGHKSVSWYQQVLGQGPQFIFQYYEKEERGRGNFPDRFSARQFPNYSSELNVNALLLGDSALYLCASSSRENTEAFFGQGTRLTVV.

This clone has more than one count but fewer than ten. The chain recombines TRBV19 with TRBJ2-2; possibly TRBD1 for D (6 bases). CDR1 is LNHDA and CDR2 is SQIVND in the germline V gene (reference sequence). Trimming left V 5 bases short and J 7 bases short, with 11 bases between. The CDR3 runs 13 residues. CDR3: CASSVQGNGELFF. DNA for the CDR3: TGTGCCAGTAGTGTACAGGGTAACGGGGAGCTGTTTTTT.

The CDR3 here is CASSSPSYNSPLHF. In DNA, the CDR3 is TGTGCCAGCAGCAGTCCCTCCTATAATTCACCCCTCCACTTT. The gene calls are TRBV6-5 and TRBJ1-6; D call uncertain. Germline V gives CDR1 MNHEY, CDR2 SVGAGI. Trimming took off 6 bases at V and 0 bases at J, with 6 bases between the two ends. This CDR3 comprises 14 residues.

The J gene is TRBJ2-5, the V gene TRBV28; 7 bases match TRBD1. The CDR3 spans 20 residues. Trimming cost V 3 bases and J 2 bases; bases outside gene matches: 21. CDR1 and CDR2 (germline): MDHEN, SYDVKM. CDR3 region: CASSFSLGTGADGHQETQYF. The CDR3 nucleotides are TGTGCCAGCAGTTTCTCCCTAGGAACAGGGGCGGATGGCCATCAAGAGACCCAGTACTTC. Supplemented by reference TRBV28 and TRBJ2-5, the full variable domain reads DVKVTQSSRYLVKRTGEKVFLECVQDMDHENMFWYRQDPGLGLRLIYFSYDVKMKEKGDIPEGYSVSREKKERFSLILESASTNQTSMYLCASSFSLGTGADGHQETQYFGPGTRLLVL.

The CDR3 coding sequence is TGCGCCAGCAGCTTGCCCCCATGGGAGGGGGACAATGAGCAGTTCTTC. Protein: CASSLPPWEGDNEQFF. The chain carries TRBV5-1 and TRBJ2-1; weak D call: TRBD2 (7 bases). V was cut by 1 base and J by 5 bases, with 16 bases left in between. Germline V gene data show CDR1 as SGHRS and CDR2 as YFSETQ. The CDR3 runs to 16 residues.

The chain links TRBV9 to TRBJ2-2; 10 positions agree with TRBD2. CDR3 length equals 15 residues. The germline V gene has CDR1 SGDLS and CDR2 YYNGEE. With V trimmed by 5 bases and J by 2 bases, 3 bases remained unmatched. The chain's CDR3 is CASSWTSGNTGELFF. The CDR3 DNA follows: TGTGCCAGCAGTTGGACTAGCGGAAACACCGGGGAGCTGTTTTTT. Complete variable domain (other parts from reference TRBV9 and TRBJ2-2): DSGVTQTPKHLITATGQRVTLRCSPRSGDLSVYWYQQSLDQGLQFLIQYYNGEERAKGNILERFSAQQFPDLHSELNLSSLELGDSALYFCASSWTSGNTGELFFGEGSRLTVL.

This clone was detected only a few times. V usage is TRBV29-1 and J usage is TRBJ2-1; D might be TRBD2 (5 bases). V gave up 7 bases and J gave up 0 bases, with 13 bases separating them. The CDR3 contains 14 residues. Germline loops: CDR1 SQVTM, CDR2 ANQGSEA. This chain's CDR3 is CSAKGLASYNEQFF. Written as DNA, the CDR3 is TGCAGCGCCAAGGGTCTAGCCTCCTACAATGAGCAGTTCTTC.

V gene TRBV5-1 combines with J gene TRBJ1-1; the D is unclear. The CDR3 has 16 amino acids. From germline, CDR1 is SGHRS and CDR2 YFSETQ. V lost 3 bases to trimming and J lost 1 base, with 16 bases between them. The CDR3 nucleotides are TGCGCCAGCAGCTCCCCGGGTCGGGGTAAGAACACTGAAGCTTTCTTT. Its translation is CASSSPGRGKNTEAFF.

This clone was seen a single time. The V and J genes are TRBV4-1 and TRBJ2-2, with 12 nucleotides matching TRBD1. Germline V gene sequence: CDR1 MGHRA, CDR2 YSYEKL. Trimming cost V 4 bases and J 7 bases; bases outside gene matches: 13. This CDR3 is built from 18 residues. Here the CDR3 DNA reads TGCGCCAGCAGCCGCACCGCGAAGGGGACAGGGGGCATCGGGGAGCTGTTTTTT. This encodes CASSRTAKGTGGIGELFF.

The genes are TRBV6-5 and TRBJ2-1, with 9 bases matching TRBD2. CDR1 and CDR2 from the germline V gene are MNHEY and SVGAGI. V lost 8 bases to trimming and J lost 14 bases; unmatched junction nucleotides: 10. The CDR3 contains 12 residues. Written as DNA, the CDR3 is TGTGCCAGCTCCGCTAGCGGGACTGTAAAGTTCTTC. The encoded protein is CASSASGTVKFF.

The chain has TRBV2 and TRBJ2-1; 9 bases fit TRBD1. This CDR3 is 14 amino acids long. CDR1 and CDR2 from the germline V gene are SNHLY and FYNNEI. V gave up 7 bases and J gave up 6 bases; unmatched junction bases: 7. CDR3 nucleotides: TGTGCCAGCACTAGGACAGGGGCCGTCAATGAGCAGTTCTTC. This encodes CASTRTGAVNEQFF.